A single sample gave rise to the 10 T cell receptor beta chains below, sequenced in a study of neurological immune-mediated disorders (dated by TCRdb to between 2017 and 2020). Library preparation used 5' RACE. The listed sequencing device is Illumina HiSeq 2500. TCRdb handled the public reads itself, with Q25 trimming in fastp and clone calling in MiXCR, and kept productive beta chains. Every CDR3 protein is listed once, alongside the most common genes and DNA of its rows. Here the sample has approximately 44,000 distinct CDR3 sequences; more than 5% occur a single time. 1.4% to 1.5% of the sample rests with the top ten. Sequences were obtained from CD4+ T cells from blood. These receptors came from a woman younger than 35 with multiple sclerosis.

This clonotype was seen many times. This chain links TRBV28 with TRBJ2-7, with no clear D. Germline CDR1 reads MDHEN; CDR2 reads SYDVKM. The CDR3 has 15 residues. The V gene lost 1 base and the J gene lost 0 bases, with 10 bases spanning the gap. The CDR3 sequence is CASSLYTASSYEQYF. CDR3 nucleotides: TGTGCCAGCAGTTTATATACAGCGAGCTCCTACGAGCAGTACTTC.

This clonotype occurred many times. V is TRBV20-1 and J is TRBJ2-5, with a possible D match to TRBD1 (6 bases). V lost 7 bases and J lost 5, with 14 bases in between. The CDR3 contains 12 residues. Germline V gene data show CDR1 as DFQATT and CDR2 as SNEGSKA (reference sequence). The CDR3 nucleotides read TGCAGTGTAGGGGGTGGATTGGAGACCCAGTACTTC. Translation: CSVGGGLETQYF.

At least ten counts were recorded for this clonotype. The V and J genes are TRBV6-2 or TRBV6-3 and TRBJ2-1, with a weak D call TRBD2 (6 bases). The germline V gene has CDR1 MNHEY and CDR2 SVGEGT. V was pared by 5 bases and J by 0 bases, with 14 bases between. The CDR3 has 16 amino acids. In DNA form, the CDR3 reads TGTGCCAGCAGTCGAAATGCCGGGAGCTCCTACAATGAGCAGTTCTTC. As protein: CASSRNAGSSYNEQFF.

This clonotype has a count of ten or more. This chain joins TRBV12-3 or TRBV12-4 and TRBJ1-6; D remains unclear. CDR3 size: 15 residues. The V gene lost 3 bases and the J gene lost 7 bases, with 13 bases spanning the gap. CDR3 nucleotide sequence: TGTGCCAGCAGTTTTCGGGGAATTGACAATTCACCCCTCCACTTT. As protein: CASSFRGIDNSPLHF.

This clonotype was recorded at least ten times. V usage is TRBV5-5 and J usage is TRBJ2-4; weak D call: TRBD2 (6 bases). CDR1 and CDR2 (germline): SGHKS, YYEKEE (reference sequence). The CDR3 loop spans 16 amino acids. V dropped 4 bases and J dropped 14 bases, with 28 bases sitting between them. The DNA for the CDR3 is TGTGCCAGCAGCCCCGTCGAGAGAAGCGGGCGGGCCAGGGAGTACTTC. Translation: CASSPVERSGRAREYF.

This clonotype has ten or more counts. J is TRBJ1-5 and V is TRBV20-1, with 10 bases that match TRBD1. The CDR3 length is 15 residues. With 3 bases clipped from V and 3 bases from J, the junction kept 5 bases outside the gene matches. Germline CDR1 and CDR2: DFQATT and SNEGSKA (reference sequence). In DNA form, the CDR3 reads TGCAGTGCTAGTGCGGGACAGGGGAACAATCAGCCCCAGCATTTT. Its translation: CSASAGQGNNQPQHF.

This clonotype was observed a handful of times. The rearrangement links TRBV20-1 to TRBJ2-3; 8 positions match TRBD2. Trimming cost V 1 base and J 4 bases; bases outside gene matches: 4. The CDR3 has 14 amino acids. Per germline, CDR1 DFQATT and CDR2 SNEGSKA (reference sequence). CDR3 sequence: CSARGAGAPDTQYF. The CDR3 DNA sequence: TGCAGTGCTAGAGGAGCGGGAGCGCCAGATACGCAGTATTTT.

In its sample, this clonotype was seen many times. CDR3 sequence: CASALQGPLHF. The CDR3 nucleotides read TGTGCCAGCGCACTGCAGGGACCCCTCCACTTT. The rearrangement uses TRBV12-3 or TRBV12-4 and TRBJ1-6; D might be TRBD1 (5 bases). CDR3 size: 11 residues. V was cut by 8 bases and J by 12 bases, with 11 bases left in between.

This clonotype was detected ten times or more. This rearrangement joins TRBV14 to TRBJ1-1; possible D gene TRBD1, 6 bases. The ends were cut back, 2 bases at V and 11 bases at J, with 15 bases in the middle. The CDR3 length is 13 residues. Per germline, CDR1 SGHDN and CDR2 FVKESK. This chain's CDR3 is CASSQQGGSRAFF. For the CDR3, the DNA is TGTGCCAGCAGCCAACAAGGGGGATCGAGGGCTTTCTTT.

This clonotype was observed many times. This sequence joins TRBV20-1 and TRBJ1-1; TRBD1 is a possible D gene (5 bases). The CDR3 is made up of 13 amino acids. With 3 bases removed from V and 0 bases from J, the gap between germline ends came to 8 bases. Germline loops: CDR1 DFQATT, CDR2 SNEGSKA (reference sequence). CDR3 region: CSASGTLNTEAFF. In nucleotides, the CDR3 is TGCAGTGCTAGCGGGACGCTGAACACTGAAGCTTTCTTT.